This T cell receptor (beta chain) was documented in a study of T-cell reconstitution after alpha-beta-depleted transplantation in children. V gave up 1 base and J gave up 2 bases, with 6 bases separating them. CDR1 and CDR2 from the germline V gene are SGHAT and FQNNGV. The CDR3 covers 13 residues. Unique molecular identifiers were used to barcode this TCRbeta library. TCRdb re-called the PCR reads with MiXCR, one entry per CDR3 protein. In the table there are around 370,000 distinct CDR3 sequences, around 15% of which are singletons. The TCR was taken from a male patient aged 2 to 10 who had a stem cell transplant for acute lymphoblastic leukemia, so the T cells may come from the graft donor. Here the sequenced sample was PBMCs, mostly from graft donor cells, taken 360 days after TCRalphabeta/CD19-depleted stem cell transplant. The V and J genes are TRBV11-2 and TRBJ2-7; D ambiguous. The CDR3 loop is CASSLVPAYEQYF. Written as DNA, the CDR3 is TGTGCCAGCAGCTTAGTCCCTGCCTACGAGCAGTACTTC.